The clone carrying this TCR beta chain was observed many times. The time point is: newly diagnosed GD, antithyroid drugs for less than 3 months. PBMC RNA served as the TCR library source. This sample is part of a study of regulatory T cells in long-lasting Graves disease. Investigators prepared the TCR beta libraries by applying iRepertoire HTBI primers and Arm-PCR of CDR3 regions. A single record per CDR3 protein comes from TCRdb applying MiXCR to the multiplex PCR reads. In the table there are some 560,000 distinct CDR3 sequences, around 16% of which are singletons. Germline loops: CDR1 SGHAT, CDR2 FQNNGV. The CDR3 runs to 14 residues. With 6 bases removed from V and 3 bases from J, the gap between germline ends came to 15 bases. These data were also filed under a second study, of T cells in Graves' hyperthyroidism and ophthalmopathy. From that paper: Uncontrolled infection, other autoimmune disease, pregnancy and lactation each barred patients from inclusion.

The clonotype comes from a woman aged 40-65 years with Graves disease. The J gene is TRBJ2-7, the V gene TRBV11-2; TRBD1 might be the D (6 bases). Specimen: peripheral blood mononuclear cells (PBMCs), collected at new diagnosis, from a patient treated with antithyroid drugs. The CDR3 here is CASRLRGSYYEQYF. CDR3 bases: TGTGCCAGCAGACTCAGGGGTTCATACTACGAGCAGTACTTC.